This T cell receptor beta chain was sequenced in a study of T cells expressing NK-cell markers. Study in general: According to the study, TCR beta repertoires originated from sorted CD3+CD56+NKG2C+, CD3+CD56+NKG2C- and CD3+CD56-NKG2C+ T cells. The study's findings and limits: The CD3+CD56-NKG2C+ fraction of several donors was also led by these clonotypes. Expanded NKG2C+ T cell clones were not confirmed as HCMV-specific.

TCRdb re-analyzed the 5' RACE reads; it lists each CDR3 protein once, without DNA. The sample is made up of around 550,000 distinct CDR3 sequences, and the top ten hold approximately 4% of it. The CDR3 extends over 14 amino acids. Per germline, CDR1 SGHAT and CDR2 FQNNGV. With respect to this clonotype: Its antigen remains unidentified.

J is TRBJ2-7 and V is TRBV11-2. The sequencing input was blood T cells: a sorted CD56 or NKG2C T cell subset, CD4+ or CD8+ T cells, or bulk PBMC T cells (not recorded which). The source of this sequence is a man between 18 and 35 years old in good health. The CDR3 loop is CASSLGQFSYEQYF.